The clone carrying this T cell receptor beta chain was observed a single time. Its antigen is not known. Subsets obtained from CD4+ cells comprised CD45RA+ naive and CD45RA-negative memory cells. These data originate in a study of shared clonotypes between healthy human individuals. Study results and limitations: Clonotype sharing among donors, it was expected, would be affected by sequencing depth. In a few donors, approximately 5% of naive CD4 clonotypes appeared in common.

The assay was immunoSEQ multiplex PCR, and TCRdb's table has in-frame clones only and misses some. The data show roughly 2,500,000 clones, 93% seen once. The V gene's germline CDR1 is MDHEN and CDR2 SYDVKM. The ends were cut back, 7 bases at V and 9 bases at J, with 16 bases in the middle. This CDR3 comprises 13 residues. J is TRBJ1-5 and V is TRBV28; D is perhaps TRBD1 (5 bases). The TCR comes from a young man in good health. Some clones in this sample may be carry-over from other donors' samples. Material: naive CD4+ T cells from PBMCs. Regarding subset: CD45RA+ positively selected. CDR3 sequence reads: CASNSIAGLPQHF. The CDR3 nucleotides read TGTGCCAGCAATTCGATTGCGGGGCTGCCCCAGCATTTT.